This TCR beta chain was sequenced for a study of blood T cells in healthy people across ages. Every donor contributed about 10 milliliters of peripheral blood by blood draw. Every sample yielded at least 6.5 million isolated PBMCs. With a J-beta primer mix and a sample-barcoded 5' primer, a second PCR ran about 6 to 11 cycles. Via MiXCR, TCRdb re-called the 5' RACE reads, giving one row per CDR3 protein. Among around 1,500,000 distinct CDR3 sequences listed, roughly 40% were seen once. V shed 2 bases and J shed 6 bases, with 18 bases lying between them. From germline, CDR1 is SGHRS and CDR2 YFSETQ. The CDR3 covers 17 residues. In this sample, this clonotype turned up a few times.

Material for sequencing was blood. The chain links TRBV5-1 to TRBJ1-6, with D perhaps matching TRBD1 (6 bases). The sequence came from a woman aged 18-35 years in good health. Here the CDR3 DNA reads TGCGCCAGCAGCTTATTTGGAGGACAGACCCGTAATTCACCCCTCCACTTT. Protein: CASSLFGGQTRNSPLHF.